Listed below are T cell receptor beta chains from one sample, sequenced in a study of Graves' ophthalmopathy and Graves' hyperthyroidism. TCRdb ran MiXCR on the multiplex PCR reads and lists one entry per CDR3 protein. The repertoire includes some 350,000 distinct CDR3 sequences, about 18% of them detected once, and 2.4% sits in the top ten. Sequences were obtained from peripheral blood. The receptor source for this set is an adult woman with stable Graves' hyperthyroidism. The CDR3 runs from the conserved cysteine through the conserved F or W. Expanded clones are given a class, and other clones once, few, many or no size at all.

few,TRBV10-3,TRBJ2-7,CAISGQGSYEQYF
many,TRBV6-1,TRBJ2-5,CASSDTDEETQYF
many,TRBV7-9,TRBJ2-7,CASSSRLAVPYEQYF
NA,TRBV30,TRBJ2-7,CAWSVTGGVYEQYF
NA,TRBV27,TRBJ1-2,CASRPRVIPLYGYTF
NA,TRBV4-1,TRBJ2-4,CASGQAPITGSLAKNIQYF
many,TRBV7-6,TRBJ2-5,CASSLNLKETQYF
NA,TRBV15,TRBJ1-1,CATSRGGTNTEAFF
many,TRBV7-6,TRBJ1-1,CASSSTRLGLKVGAEAFF
many,TRBV29-1,TRBJ2-7,CSVTGTGGQSNSYEQYF
many,TRBV27,TRBJ2-6,CASSFMSWGTPGANVLTF
many,TRBV12-3/TRBV12-4,TRBJ2-3,CASSSLPGLVTDTQYF
NA,TRBV2,TRBJ2-3,CASSGDRGALERPLYGGDTQYF
many,TRBV7-3,TRBJ1-6,CASSLTAGDESPLHF
NA,TRBV4-1,TRBJ1-5,CASSQDPGDNQPQHF
NA,TRBV20-1,TRBJ2-3,CSARGQAITDTQYF
NA,TRBV6-5,TRBJ1-2,CASSYSSTGVRGYTF
many,TRBV28,TRBJ1-1,CASTIKRGTNTEAFF
many,TRBV7-8,TRBJ2-7,CASSFMTSASYEQYF
many,TRBV6-1,TRBJ2-7,CASHPWETSDEQYF
many,TRBV7-2,TRBJ1-1,CASRQRQFTPEAFF
many,TRBV6-2/TRBV6-3,TRBJ1-1,CASIDWGQGPFSEAFF
many,TRBV15,TRBJ2-2,CATSRDLGDTGELFF
many,TRBV12-3/TRBV12-4,TRBJ1-2,CASSRDGYGYTF
many,TRBV6-5,TRBJ2-7,CASSYMLAGAYEQYF
few,TRBV7-9,TRBJ2-2,CASSLEINTGELFF
many,TRBV3-1,TRBJ1-2,CASSQTGLGGYTF
many,TRBV28,TRBJ2-5,CASSLFGGGQETQYF
NA,TRBV5-1,TRBJ2-7,CASRPRGTSYEQYF
many,TRBV15,TRBJ1-5,CATSRQINQPQHF
many,TRBV28,TRBJ2-3,CASSPPPGRKSTDTQYF
many,TRBV20-1,TRBJ1-2,CSVSGQVPYGYTF
NA,TRBV3-1,TRBJ1-1,CASSPGTGIAEAFF
few,TRBV25-1,TRBJ2-7,CASSEFTGGKYF
many,TRBV11-2,TRBJ1-3,CASSPGRGGNTIYF
many,TRBV10-3,TRBJ1-1,CAISESGGTEAFF
many,TRBV12-3/TRBV12-4,TRBJ1-1,CASSSRDGSRTEAFF
many,TRBV5-1,TRBJ2-6,CASSTGQYGANVLTF
many,TRBV27,TRBJ2-7,CASRATGAHEQYF
many,TRBV6-1,TRBJ1-1,CASSEQTVYRAFF
many,TRBV20-1,TRBJ1-6,CSARVGGLDSPLHF
many,TRBV6-6,TRBJ2-7,CASRVQGFGEQYF
few,TRBV6-2/TRBV6-3,TRBJ2-7,CASTKRGLAKGTYEQYF
many,TRBV12-3/TRBV12-4,TRBJ1-5,CASSLLIYDSNQPQHF
NA,TRBV12-3/TRBV12-4,TRBJ2-7,CASSLEGTGDEQYF
many,TRBV6-2/TRBV6-3,TRBJ1-2,CASSLGQGASGYTF
NA,TRBV6-1,TRBJ2-5,CASNRQGSLDQYF
many,TRBV2,TRBJ1-1,CASILEGGTEAFF
many,TRBV12-3/TRBV12-4,TRBJ1-2,CASSPGRDYGYTF
many,TRBV10-3,TRBJ1-1,CAISADGNTEVFF
many,TRBV18,TRBJ1-6,CASSPRGDNSPLHF